Listed below are T cell receptor beta chains from one sample, sequenced in a study of T cells in localized non-small cell lung cancer. The repertoire was sequenced with immunoSEQ multiplex PCR; TCRdb's copy has only in-frame clones and lacks some. The sample has some 90,000 clones; 80% to 90% are singletons. The source was peripheral blood, collected before any cancer treatment. These receptor sequences come from a man aged 40-75 years with stage I squamous cell lung carcinoma. CDR3s include the opening cysteine and the closing phenylalanine or tryptophan. A D gene is named only where the DNA matches it firmly. Clone size is given for some rows only: seen once, a few or many times, or a class if the clone is expanded.

CDR3 DNA	CDR3 protein	clone size	D gene	V gene	J gene
TGTGCCAGCTCACCCGGGACTGGGGCAGATACGCAGTATTTT	CASSPGTGADTQYF	NA	NA	TRBV18	TRBJ2-3
TGCGCCAGCAGAGGCGACGCGAACACCGGGGAGCTGTTTTTT	CASRGDANTGELFF	NA	NA	TRBV5-1	TRBJ2-2
TGTGCCAGCTCGATTGGGGCTTCAGAGACCCAGTACTTC	CASSIGASETQYF	NA	NA	TRBV9	TRBJ2-5
TGCGCCAGCAGCTTGGAAGGGGGTAATGGCTACACCTTC	CASSLEGGNGYTF	NA	NA	TRBV5-1	TRBJ1-2
TGTGCCAGCAGCCAGGGGTTCGGCTATGGCTACACCTTC	CASSQGFGYGYTF	NA	NA	TRBV7-9	TRBJ1-2
TGTGCCACCAGCAGAGATATAGATACGCAGTATTTT	CATSRDIDTQYF	few	NA	TRBV15	TRBJ2-3
TGTGCCACCAGCACGTCTGGGGCCAACGTCCTGACTTTC	CATSTSGANVLTF	NA	NA	TRBV15	TRBJ2-6
TGTGCCAGCAGCTTGGGGGCAGGGAAGGGGTCCAATGAGCAGTTCTTC	CASSLGAGKGSNEQFF	NA	NA	TRBV5-6	TRBJ2-1
TGCGCCAGCAGCTTGGGGGGAAGGCAGACTGAAGCTTTCTTT	CASSLGGRQTEAFF	NA	NA	TRBV5-1	TRBJ1-1
TGCGCCAGCAGCCTCGGTGGCTACGAGCAGTACTTC	CASSLGGYEQYF	NA	NA	TRBV5-1	TRBJ2-7
TGTGCCAGCAGCCAAGTTAGCGGGGGTTCAGACAATGAGCAGTTCTTC	CASSQVSGGSDNEQFF	NA	TRBD2	TRBV14	TRBJ2-1
TGTGCCAGCAGCCAAGAAACGGGGGTAAACACCATATATTTT	CASSQETGVNTIYF	NA	NA	TRBV4-2	TRBJ1-3
TGTGCCAGCACCACCGGGACAAACTCTAACACTGAAGCTTTCTTT	CASTTGTNSNTEAFF	NA	NA	TRBV28	TRBJ1-1
TGTGCCAGCAGCCCGACCAGGACATTAGTAGGGTATGGCTACACCTTC	CASSPTRTLVGYGYTF	NA	NA	TRBV5-4	TRBJ1-2
TGTGCCACCTCCGGGACAGGGATTGAAAAACTGTTTTTT	CATSGTGIEKLFF	NA	TRBD1	TRBV5-4	TRBJ1-4
TGTGCCAGCAGCAAGCGGGGAACGAACACCGGGGAGCTGTTTTTT	CASSKRGTNTGELFF	NA	TRBD2	TRBV25-1	TRBJ2-2
TGTGCCAGCAGCTTAACTCAAGGGTGGGGGACTGAAGCTTTCTTT	CASSLTQGWGTEAFF	few	NA	TRBV11-2	TRBJ1-1
TGTGCCAGCAGTTTGAATTCGGGAACTGAAGCTTTCTTT	CASSLNSGTEAFF	NA	NA	TRBV27	TRBJ1-1
TGTGCCAGCTCACCAAGTCGGACTAGCGGGGACACAGATACGCAGTATTTT	CASSPSRTSGDTDTQYF	NA	TRBD2	TRBV18	TRBJ2-3
TGTGCCAGCAGCTTTCCGGGATCCAGTAATGAAAAACTGTTTTTT	CASSFPGSSNEKLFF	NA	NA	TRBV7-9	TRBJ1-4
TGCGCCAGCAGCCAAGGGGACAGGGGCGGTGGCAATGAGCAGTTCTTC	CASSQGDRGGGNEQFF	NA	TRBD1	TRBV4-1	TRBJ2-1
TGTGCCAGCCGGGCGGGACAGGGATACGAGCAGTACTTC	CASRAGQGYEQYF	NA	TRBD1	TRBV19	TRBJ2-7